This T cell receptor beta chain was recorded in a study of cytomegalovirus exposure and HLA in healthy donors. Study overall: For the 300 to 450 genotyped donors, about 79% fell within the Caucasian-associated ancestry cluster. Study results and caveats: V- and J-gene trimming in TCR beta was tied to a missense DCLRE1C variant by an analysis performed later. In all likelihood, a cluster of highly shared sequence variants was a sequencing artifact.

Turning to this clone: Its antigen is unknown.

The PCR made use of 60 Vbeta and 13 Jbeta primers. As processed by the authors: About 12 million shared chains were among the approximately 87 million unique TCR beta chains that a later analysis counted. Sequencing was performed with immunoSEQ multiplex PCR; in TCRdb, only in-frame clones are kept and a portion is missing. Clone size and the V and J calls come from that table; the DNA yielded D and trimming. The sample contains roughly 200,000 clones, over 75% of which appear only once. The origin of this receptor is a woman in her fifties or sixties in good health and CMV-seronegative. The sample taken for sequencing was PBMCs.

CDR3 protein: CASSFGQGGYGYTF. The CDR3 coding sequence is TGTGCCAGCAGCTTCGGACAGGGTGGATATGGCTACACCTTC. The chain has TRBV5-4 and TRBJ1-2; 8 bases align to TRBD1. V lost 2 bases, J lost 5 bases, and 5 bases stayed unmatched. Germline CDR1 and CDR2: SGHNT and YYREEE (reference sequence). CDR3 length: 14 residues.